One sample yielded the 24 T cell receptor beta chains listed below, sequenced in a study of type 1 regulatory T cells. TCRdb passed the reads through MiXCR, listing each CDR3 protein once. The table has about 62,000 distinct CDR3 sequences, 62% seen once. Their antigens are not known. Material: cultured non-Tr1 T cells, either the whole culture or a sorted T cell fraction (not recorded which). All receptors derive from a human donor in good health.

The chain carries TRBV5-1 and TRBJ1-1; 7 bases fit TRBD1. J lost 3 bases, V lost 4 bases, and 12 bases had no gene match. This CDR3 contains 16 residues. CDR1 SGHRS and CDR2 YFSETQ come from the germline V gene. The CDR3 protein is CASSKLGGQKDTEAFF. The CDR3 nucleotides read TGCGCCAGCAGCAAATTAGGGGGCCAGAAGGACACTGAAGCTTTCTTT. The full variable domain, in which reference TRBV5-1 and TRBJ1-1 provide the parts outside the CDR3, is KAGVTQTPRYLIKTRGQQVTLSCSPISGHRSVSWYQQTPGQGLQFLFEYFSETQRNKGNFPGRFSGRQFSNSRSEMNVSTLELGDSALYLCASSKLGGQKDTEAFFGQGTRLTVV.

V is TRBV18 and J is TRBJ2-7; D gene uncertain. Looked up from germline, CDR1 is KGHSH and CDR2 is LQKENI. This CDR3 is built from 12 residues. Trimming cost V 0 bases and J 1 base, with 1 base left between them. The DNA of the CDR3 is TGTGCCAGCTCACCACCGTCCTACGAGCAGTACTTC. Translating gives CASSPPSYEQYF.

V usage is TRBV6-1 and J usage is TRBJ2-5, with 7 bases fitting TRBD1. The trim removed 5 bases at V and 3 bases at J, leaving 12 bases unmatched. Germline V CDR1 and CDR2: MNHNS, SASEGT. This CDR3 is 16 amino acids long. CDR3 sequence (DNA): TGTGCCAGCAGTCAATTGACAGGGAGAGTGGAAGAGACCCAGTACTTC. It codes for CASSQLTGRVEETQYF.

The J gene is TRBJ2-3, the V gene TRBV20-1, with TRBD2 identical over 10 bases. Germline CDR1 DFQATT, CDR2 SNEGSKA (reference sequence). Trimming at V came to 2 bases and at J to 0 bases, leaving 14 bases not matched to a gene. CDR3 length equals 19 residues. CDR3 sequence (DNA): TGCAGTGCTAGATTTTGGGGGCTCTTGACTAGCGGGAGCACAGATACGCAGTATTTT. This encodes CSARFWGLLTSGSTDTQYF.

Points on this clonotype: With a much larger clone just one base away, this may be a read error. For the CDR3, the DNA is TGCGCCAGCAGCCAAGTATTACAGGGGGTACAAGAGACCCGGTACTTC. It specifies CASSQVLQGVQETRYF. V is TRBV4-3 and J is TRBJ2-5; 8 positions match TRBD1. Germline CDR1 reads LGHNA; CDR2 reads YSLEER. The CDR3 is made up of 16 amino acids.

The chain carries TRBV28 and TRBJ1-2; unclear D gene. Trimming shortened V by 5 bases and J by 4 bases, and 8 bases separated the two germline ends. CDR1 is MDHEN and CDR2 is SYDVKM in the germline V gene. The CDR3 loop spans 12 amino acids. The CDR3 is CASSLASYGYTF. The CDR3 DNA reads TGTGCCAGCAGTCTCGCATCCTATGGCTACACCTTC.

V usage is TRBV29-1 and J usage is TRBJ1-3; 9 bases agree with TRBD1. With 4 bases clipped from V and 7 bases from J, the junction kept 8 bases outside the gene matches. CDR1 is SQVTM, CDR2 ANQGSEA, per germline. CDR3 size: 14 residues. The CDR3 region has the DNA TGCAGCGTTGTAGAGGACAGGGGTTTGAACACCATATATTTT. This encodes CSVVEDRGLNTIYF.

CDR3 DNA: TGTGCCAGCAGCTCTCGTCGACTAGCGGCCCATGAGCAGTTCTTC. Translation: CASSSRRLAAHEQFF. The V and J genes are TRBV7-8 and TRBJ2-1; 9 nucleotides match TRBD2. Germline-derived CDR1 and CDR2 are SGHVS and FQNEAQ. The junction had 9 bases not matched to a gene; V was cut back by 4 bases and J by 8 bases. This CDR3 comprises 15 residues.

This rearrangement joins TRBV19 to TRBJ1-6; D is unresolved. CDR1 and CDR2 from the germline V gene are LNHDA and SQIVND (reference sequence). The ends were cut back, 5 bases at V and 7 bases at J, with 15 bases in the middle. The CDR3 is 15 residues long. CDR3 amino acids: CASSGGGGPNSPLHF. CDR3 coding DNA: TGTGCCAGTAGTGGAGGCGGCGGGCCGAATTCACCCCTCCACTTT. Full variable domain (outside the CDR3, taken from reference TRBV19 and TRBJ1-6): DGGITQSPKYLFRKEGQNVTLSCEQNLNHDAMYWYRQDPGQGLRLIYYSQIVNDFQKGDIAEGYSVSREKKESFPLTVTSAQKNPTAFYLCASSGGGGPNSPLHFGNGTRLTVT.

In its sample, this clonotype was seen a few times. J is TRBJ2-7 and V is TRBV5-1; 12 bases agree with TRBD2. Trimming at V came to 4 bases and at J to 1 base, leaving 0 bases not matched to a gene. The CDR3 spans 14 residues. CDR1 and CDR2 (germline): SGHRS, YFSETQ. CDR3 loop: CASSGTSGSYEQYF. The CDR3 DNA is TGCGCCAGCAGCGGGACTAGCGGGTCCTACGAGCAGTACTTC.

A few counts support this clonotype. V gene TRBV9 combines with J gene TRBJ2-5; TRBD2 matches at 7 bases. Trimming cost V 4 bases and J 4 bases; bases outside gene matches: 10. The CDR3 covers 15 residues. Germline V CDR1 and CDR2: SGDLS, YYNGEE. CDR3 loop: CASSPDAWGGETQYF. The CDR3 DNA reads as TGTGCCAGCAGCCCCGACGCCTGGGGGGGAGAGACCCAGTACTTC.

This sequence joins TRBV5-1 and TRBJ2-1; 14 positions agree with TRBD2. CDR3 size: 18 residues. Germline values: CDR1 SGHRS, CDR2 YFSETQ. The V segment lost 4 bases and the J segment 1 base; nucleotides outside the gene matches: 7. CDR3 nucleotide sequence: TGCGCCAGCAGCCCACGACTAGCGGGAGGGCCTTCCTACAATGAGCAGTTCTTC. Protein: CASSPRLAGGPSYNEQFF.

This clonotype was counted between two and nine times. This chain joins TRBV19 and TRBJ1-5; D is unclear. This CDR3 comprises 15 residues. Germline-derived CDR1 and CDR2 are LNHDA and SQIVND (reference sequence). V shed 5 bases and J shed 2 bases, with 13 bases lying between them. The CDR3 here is CASSLQNHGNQPQHF. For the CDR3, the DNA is TGTGCCAGTAGTCTGCAAAATCACGGCAATCAGCCCCAGCATTTT.

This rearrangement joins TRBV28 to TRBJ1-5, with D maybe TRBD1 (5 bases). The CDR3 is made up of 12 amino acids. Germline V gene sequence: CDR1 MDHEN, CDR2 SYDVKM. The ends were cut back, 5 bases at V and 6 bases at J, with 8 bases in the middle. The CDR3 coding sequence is TGTGCCAGCAGTCTGGGACCTCAGCCCCAGCATTTT. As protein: CASSLGPQPQHF.

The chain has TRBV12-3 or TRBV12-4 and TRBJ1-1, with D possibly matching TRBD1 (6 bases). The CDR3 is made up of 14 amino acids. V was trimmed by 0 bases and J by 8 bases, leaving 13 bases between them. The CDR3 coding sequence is TGTGCCAGCAGTTTAGCGGACAGTAGTGTGGAAGCTTTCTTT. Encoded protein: CASSLADSSVEAFF.

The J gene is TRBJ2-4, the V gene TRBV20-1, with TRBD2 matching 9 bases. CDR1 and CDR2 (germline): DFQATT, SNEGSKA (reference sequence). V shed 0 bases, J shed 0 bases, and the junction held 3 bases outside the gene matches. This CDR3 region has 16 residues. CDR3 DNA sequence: TGCAGTGCTAGAGACCTAGCGGGGTTAGCCAAAAACATTCAGTACTTC. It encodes CSARDLAGLAKNIQYF.

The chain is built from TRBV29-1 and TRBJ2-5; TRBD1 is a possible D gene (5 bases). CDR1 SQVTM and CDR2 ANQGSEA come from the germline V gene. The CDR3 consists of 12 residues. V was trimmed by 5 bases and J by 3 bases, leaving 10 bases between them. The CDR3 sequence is CSVLGQKETQYF. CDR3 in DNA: TGCAGCGTTTTAGGACAAAAAGAGACCCAGTACTTC.

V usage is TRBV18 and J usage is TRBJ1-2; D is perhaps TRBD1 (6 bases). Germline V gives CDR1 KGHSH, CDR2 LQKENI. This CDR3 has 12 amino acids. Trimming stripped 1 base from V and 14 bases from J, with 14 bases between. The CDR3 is CASSPLQGKGTF. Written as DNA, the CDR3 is TGTGCCAGCTCACCACTTCAGGGGAAGGGTACCTTC.

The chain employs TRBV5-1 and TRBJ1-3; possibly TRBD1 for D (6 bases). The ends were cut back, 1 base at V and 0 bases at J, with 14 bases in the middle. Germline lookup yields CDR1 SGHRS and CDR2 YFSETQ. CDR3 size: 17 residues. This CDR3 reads CASSLRGDSSSGNTIYF. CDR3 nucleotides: TGCGCCAGCAGCTTGAGGGGGGACTCGAGCTCTGGAAACACCATATATTTT.

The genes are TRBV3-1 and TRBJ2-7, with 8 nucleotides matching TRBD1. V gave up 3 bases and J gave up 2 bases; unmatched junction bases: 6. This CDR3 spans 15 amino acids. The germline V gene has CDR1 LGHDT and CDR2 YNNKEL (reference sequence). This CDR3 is CASSQDQGATYEQYF. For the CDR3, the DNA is TGTGCCAGCAGCCAGGATCAGGGGGCAACCTACGAGCAGTACTTC.

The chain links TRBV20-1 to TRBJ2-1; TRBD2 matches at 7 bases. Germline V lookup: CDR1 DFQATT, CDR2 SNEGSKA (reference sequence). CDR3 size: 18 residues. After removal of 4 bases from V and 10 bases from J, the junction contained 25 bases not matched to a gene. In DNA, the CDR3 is TGCAGTGCTAAACGACTCACGAAGGGGAAGCGGGACCGAACGGAGCAGTTCTTC. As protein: CSAKRLTKGKRDRTEQFF.

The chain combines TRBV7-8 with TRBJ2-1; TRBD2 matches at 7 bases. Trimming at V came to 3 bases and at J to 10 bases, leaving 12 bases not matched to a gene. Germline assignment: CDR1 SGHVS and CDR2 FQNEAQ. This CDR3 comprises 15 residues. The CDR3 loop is CASSLASGPHGEQFF. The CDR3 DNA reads TGTGCCAGCAGCTTGGCTAGCGGTCCCCACGGGGAGCAGTTCTTC.

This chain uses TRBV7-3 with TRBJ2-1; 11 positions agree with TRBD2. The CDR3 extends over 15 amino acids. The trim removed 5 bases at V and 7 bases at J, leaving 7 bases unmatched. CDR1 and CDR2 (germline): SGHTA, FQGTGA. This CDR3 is CASSTTSGERNEQFF. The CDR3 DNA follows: TGTGCCAGCAGCACGACTAGCGGGGAGAGAAATGAGCAGTTCTTC.

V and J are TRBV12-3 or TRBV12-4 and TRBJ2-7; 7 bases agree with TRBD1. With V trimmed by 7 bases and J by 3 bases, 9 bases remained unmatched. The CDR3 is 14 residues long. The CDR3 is CASNPGQPGYEQYF. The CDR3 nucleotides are TGTGCCAGCAACCCGGGACAGCCGGGCTACGAGCAGTACTTC.